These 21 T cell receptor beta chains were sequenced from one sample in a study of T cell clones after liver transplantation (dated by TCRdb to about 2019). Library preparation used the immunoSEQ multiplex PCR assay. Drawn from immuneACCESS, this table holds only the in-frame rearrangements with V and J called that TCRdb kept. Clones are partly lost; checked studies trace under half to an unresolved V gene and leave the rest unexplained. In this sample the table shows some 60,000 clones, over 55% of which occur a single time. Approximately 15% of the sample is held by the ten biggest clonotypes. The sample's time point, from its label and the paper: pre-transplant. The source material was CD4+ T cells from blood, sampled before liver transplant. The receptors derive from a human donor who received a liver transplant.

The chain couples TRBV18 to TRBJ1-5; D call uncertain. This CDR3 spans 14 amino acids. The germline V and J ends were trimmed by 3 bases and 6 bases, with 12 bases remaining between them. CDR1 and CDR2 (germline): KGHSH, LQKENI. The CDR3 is CASSPGYEGQPQHF. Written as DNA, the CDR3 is TGTGCCAGCTCACCGGGGTACGAGGGTCAGCCCCAGCATTTT. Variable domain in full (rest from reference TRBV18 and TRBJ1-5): NAGVMQNPRHLVRRRGQEARLRCSPMKGHSHVYWYRQLPEEGLKFMVYLQKENIIDESGMPKERFSAEFPKEGPSILRIQQVVRGDSAAYFCASSPGYEGQPQHFGDGTRLSIL.

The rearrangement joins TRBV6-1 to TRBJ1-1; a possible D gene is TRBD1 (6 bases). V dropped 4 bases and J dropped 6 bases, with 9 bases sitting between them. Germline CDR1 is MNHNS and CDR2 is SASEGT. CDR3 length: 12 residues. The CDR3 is CASSVYRAEAFF. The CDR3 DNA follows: TGTGCCAGCAGTGTCTACAGGGCTGAAGCTTTCTTT.

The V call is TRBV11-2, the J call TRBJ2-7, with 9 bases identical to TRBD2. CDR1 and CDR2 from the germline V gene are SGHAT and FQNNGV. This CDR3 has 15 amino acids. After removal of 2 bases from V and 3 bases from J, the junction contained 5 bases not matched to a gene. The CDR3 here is CASSLRRGGFYEQYF. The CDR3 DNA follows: TGTGCCAGCAGCTTACGGCGGGGGGGATTCTACGAGCAGTACTTC.

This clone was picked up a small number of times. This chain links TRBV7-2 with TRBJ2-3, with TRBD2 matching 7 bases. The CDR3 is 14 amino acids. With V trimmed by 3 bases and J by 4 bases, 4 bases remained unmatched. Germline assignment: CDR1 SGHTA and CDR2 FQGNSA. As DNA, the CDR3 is TGTGCCAGCAGCTTCCCTGGGAGGGCAGATACGCAGTATTTT. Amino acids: CASSFPGRADTQYF.

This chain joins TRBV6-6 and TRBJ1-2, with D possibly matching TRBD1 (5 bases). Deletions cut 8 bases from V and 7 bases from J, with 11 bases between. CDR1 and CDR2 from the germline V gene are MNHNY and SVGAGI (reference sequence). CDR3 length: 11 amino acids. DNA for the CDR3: TGTGCCAGCGGCAGGGAGGCTGGCTACACCTTC. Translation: CASGREAGYTF.

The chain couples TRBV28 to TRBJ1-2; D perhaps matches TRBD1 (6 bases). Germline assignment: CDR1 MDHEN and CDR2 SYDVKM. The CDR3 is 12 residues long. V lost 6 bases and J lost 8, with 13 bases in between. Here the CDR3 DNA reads TGTGCCAGCAGACCGCCGGGGGGCGGCTACACCTTC. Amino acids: CASRPPGGGYTF.

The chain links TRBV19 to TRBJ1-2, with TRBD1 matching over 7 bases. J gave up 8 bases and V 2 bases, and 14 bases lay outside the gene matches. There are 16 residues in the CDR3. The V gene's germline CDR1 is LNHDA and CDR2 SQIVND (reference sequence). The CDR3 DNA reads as TGTGCCAGTAGTATATCTCGGACAGGAGACCCAGGGGGCTACACCTTC. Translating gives CASSISRTGDPGGYTF.

The CDR3 nucleotides are TGCGCCAGCAGCTTGCCCACTTCCATCGAGCAGTACTTC. Its translation: CASSLPTSIEQYF. V and J are TRBV5-1 and TRBJ2-7; D is ambiguous. The CDR3 runs to 13 residues. Deletions cut 1 base from V and 6 bases from J, with 11 bases between. Germline CDR1 is SGHRS and CDR2 is YFSETQ.

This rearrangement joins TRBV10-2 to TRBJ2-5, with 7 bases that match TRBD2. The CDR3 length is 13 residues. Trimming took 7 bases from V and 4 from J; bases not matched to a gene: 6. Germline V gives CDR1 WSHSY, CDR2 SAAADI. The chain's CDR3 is CASKRSGGETQYF. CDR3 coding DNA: TGCGCCAGCAAGCGGTCGGGGGGAGAGACCCAGTACTTC.

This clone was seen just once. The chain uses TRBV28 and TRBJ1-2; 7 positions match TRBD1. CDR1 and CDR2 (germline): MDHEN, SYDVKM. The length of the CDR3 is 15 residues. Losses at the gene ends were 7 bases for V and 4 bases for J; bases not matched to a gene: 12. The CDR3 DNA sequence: TGTGCCAGCAACGTGGGACAGAGGGAAGGCTATGGCTACACCTTC. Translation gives CASNVGQREGYGYTF.

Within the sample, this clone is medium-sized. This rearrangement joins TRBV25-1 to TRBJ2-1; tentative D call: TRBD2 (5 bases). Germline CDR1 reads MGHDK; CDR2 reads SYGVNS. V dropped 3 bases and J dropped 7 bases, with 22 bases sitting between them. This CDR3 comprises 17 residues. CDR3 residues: CASSDSGRALVMNEQFF. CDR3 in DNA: TGTGCCAGCAGTGACTCGGGGAGAGCCCTCGTGATGAATGAGCAGTTCTTC.

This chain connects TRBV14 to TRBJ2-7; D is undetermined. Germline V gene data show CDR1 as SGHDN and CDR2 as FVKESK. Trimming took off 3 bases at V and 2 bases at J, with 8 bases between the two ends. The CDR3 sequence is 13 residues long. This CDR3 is CASSHSDPYEQYF. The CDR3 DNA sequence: TGTGCCAGCAGCCATTCAGATCCCTACGAGCAGTACTTC.

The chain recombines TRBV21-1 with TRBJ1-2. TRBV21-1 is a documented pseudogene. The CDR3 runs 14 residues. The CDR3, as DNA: TGTGCCAGCAGCAAGGGAAAGAGGGCCTCTGGCTACACCTTC. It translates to CASSKGKRASGYTF.

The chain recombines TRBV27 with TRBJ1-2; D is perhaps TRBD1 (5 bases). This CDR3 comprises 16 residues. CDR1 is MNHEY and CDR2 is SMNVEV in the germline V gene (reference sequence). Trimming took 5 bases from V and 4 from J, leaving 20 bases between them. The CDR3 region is CASSTSHGAETYGYTF. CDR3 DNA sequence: TGTGCCAGCAGTACCTCCCATGGGGCGGAGACCTATGGCTACACCTTC.

CDR3 coding DNA: TGTGCCAGCAGCCAGTTACAGTCACCCCTCCACTTT. Residues: CASSQLQSPLHF. V gene TRBV14 combines with J gene TRBJ1-6; D uncertain. The length of the CDR3 is 12 residues. Trimming removed 3 bases from V and 10 bases from J, with 7 bases in between. The germline CDR1 and CDR2 sequences are SGHDN and FVKESK.

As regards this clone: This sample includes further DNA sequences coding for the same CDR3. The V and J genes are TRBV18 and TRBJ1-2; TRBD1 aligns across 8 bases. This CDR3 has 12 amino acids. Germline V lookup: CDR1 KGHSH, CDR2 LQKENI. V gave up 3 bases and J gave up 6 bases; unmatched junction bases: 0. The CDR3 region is CASSPDRDGYTF. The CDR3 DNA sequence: TGTGCCAGCTCACCGGACAGGGATGGCTACACCTTC.

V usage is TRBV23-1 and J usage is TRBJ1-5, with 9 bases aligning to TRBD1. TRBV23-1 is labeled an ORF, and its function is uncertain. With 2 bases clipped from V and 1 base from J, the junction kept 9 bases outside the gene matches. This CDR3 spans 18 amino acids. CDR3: CASSQGRPGQGSNQPQHF. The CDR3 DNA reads TGCGCCAGCAGTCAAGGAAGGCCGGGACAGGGAAGCAATCAGCCCCAGCATTTT.

The CDR3 nucleotides read TGTGCCATCAGTGAGTCCGGGTTCACCGGGGAGCTGTTTTTT. It is translated as CAISESGFTGELFF. The chain recombines TRBV10-3 with TRBJ2-2; no definite D call. The CDR3 extends over 14 amino acids. The V end was cut by 0 bases, the J end by 4 bases, with 6 bases between. In germline, CDR1 is ENHRY, CDR2 SYGVKD.

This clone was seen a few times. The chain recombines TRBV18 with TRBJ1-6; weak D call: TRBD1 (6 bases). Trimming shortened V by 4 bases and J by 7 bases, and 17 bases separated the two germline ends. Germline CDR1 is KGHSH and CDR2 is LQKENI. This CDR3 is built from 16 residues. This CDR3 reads CASSLLDREANSPLHF. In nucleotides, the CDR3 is TGTGCCAGCTCACTACTGGACAGAGAAGCCAATTCACCCCTCCACTTT.

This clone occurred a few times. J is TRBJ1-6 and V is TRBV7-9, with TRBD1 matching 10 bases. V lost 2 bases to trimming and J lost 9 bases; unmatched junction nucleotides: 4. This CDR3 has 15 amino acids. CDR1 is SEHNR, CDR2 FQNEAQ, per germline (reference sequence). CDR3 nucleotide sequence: TGTGCCAGCAGCTTACAAGACAGGGGGCTTTCACCCCTCCACTTT. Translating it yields CASSLQDRGLSPLHF.

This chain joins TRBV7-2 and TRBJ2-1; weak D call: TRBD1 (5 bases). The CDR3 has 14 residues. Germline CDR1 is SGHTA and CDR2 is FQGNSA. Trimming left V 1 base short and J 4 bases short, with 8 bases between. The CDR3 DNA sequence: TGTGCCAGCAGCTTAGGTGGACAATACAATGAGCAGTTCTTC. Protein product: CASSLGGQYNEQFF.